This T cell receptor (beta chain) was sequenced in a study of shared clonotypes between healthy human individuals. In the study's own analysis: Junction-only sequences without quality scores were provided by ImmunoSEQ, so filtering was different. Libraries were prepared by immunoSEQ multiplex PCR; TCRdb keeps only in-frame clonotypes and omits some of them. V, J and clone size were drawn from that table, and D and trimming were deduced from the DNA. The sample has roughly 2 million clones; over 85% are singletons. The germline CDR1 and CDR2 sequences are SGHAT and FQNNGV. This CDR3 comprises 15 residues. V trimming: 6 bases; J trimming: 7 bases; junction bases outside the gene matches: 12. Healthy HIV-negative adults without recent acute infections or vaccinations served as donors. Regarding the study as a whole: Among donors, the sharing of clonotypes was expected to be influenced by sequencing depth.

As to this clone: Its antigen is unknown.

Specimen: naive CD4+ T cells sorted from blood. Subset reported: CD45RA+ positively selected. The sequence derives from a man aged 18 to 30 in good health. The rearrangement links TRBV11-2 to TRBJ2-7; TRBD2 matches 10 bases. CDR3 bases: TGTGCCAGCAGACGTCGGACTAGCGGTGATTGGGAGCAGTACTTC. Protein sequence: CASRRRTSGDWEQYF.